The 15 T cell receptor beta chains listed next were all sequenced from one sample in a study of T cell repertoires in cytomegalovirus infection. TCRdb fed the reads into MiXCR, producing one record per CDR3 protein. The sample yields around 180,000 distinct CDR3 sequences, approximately 19% seen once. The sequenced sample was PBMCs. The receptors stem from a human donor in good health (CMV status not recorded). Some clones in this sample may be carry-over from other donors' samples.

This clonotype was recorded a few times. This chain connects TRBV4-3 to TRBJ2-5; D not resolved. Germline CDR1 LGHNA, CDR2 YSLEER. The CDR3 consists of 13 residues. Trimming pared 4 bases from V and 4 bases from J, leaving 10 bases between. The CDR3 sequence is CASSLHQAETQYF. The CDR3 DNA follows: TGCGCCAGCAGCCTCCACCAGGCAGAGACCCAGTACTTC.

This clonotype was observed many times. V gene TRBV7-3 combines with J gene TRBJ1-2, with TRBD1 matching 10 bases. CDR3 length: 14 residues. V lost 2 bases, J lost 6 bases, and 3 bases stayed unmatched. CDR1 is SGHTA and CDR2 is FQGTGA in the germline V gene. The CDR3 DNA follows: TGTGCCAGCAGCTTAGGGGACAGGGGCCATGGCTACACCTTC. Amino acids: CASSLGDRGHGYTF.

This clonotype was counted between two and nine times. The chain recombines TRBV30 with TRBJ1-5; D remains ambiguous. Trimming cost V 0 bases and J 2 bases, with 5 bases left between them. Germline-derived CDR1 and CDR2 are GTSNPN and SVGIG (reference sequence). The length of the CDR3 is 13 residues. The CDR3 DNA is TGTGCCTGGAGTGTGGGAGGCAATCAGCCCCAGCATTTT. Protein sequence: CAWSVGGNQPQHF.

Notes on this clonotype: This could be a read error, since a much larger clone is one nucleotide away. The chain is built from TRBV7-9 and TRBJ2-7; unclear D gene. This CDR3 has 12 amino acids. V was clipped by 1 base and J by 6 bases, with 7 bases between them. Germline V CDR1 and CDR2: SEHNR, FQNEAQ (reference sequence). CDR3 amino acids: CASSLEVGEQYF. DNA of the CDR3: TGTGCCAGCAGCTTAGAAGTGGGCGAGCAGTACTTC.

V is TRBV20-1 and J is TRBJ1-4; 8 positions match TRBD1. The CDR3 runs to 12 residues. J lost 8 bases, V lost 5 bases, and 4 bases had no gene match. Germline assignment: CDR1 DFQATT and CDR2 SNEGSKA (reference sequence). The CDR3 spells CSAGRTGEKLFF. In nucleotides, the CDR3 is TGCAGTGCTGGACGGACAGGGGAAAAACTGTTTTTT.

The chain recombines TRBV7-8 with TRBJ1-1; D perhaps matches TRBD1 (6 bases). The CDR3 spans 16 residues. Trimming stripped 1 base from V and 1 base from J, with 13 bases between. The germline CDR1 and CDR2 sequences are SGHVS and FQNEAQ. The CDR3 is CASSLGPGEGNTEAFF. CDR3 bases: TGTGCCAGCAGCTTAGGGCCAGGGGAAGGGAACACTGAAGCTTTCTTT.

This clonotype has at least ten counts. The chain employs TRBV12-3 or TRBV12-4 and TRBJ2-1, with unresolved D. The CDR3 runs 12 residues. Trimming cost V 2 bases and J 10 bases, with 9 bases left between them. This chain's CDR3 is CASSLRRPEQFF. CDR3 sequence (DNA): TGTGCCAGCAGTTTAAGGAGACCGGAGCAGTTCTTC.

This clonotype has ten or more counts. This CDR3 is CASSSWGAAETQYF. The CDR3 nucleotides read TGTGCCAGCAGTTCCTGGGGGGCTGCAGAGACCCAGTACTTC. The gene calls are TRBV2 and TRBJ2-5; TRBD1 or TRBD2 may be the D gene (6 bases each). The CDR3 is made up of 14 amino acids. Germline-derived CDR1 and CDR2 are SNHLY and FYNNEI. With 5 bases removed from V and 4 bases from J, the gap between germline ends came to 14 bases.

This clonotype turned up a few times. The rearrangement links TRBV7-2 to TRBJ1-3, with 8 bases that match TRBD1. J was trimmed by 0 bases and V by 5 bases; bases with no gene match: 6. Germline CDR1 and CDR2: SGHTA and FQGNSA. The CDR3 has 16 amino acids. CDR3 bases: TGTGCCAGCAGCCTCCGGGACAGGACCTCTGGAAACACCATATATTTT. Amino acids: CASSLRDRTSGNTIYF.

The rearrangement joins TRBV29-1 to TRBJ2-6; 7 bases agree with TRBD2. The germline V gene has CDR1 SQVTM and CDR2 ANQGSEA. The CDR3 extends over 15 amino acids. Trimming at V came to 4 bases and at J to 0 bases, leaving 3 bases not matched to a gene. The CDR3 nucleotides are TGCAGCGTTGGGGAGGGGATCTCTGGGGCCAACGTCCTGACTTTC. Its protein is CSVGEGISGANVLTF.

This clonotype was observed a handful of times. The chain couples TRBV29-1 to TRBJ2-1; D is uncertain. CDR3 length equals 15 residues. Germline values: CDR1 SQVTM, CDR2 ANQGSEA. V was pared by 0 bases and J by 8 bases, with 17 bases between. The CDR3 coding sequence is TGCAGCGTTGAAGATCGATTAAAGTACCTCGATGAGCAGTTCTTC. Protein product: CSVEDRLKYLDEQFF.

The chain has TRBV7-4 and TRBJ2-7; TRBD2 matches 9 bases. The CDR3 sequence is 16 residues long. Germline trimming cut 5 bases from V and 1 base from J; bases unmatched to any gene: 9. Germline CDR1 is SGHVT and CDR2 is SQSDAQ. CDR3 in amino acids: CASSPLRLADSYEQYF. CDR3 DNA sequence: TGTGCCAGCAGCCCCCTGAGACTAGCGGATTCCTACGAGCAGTACTTC.

Ten or more counts support this clonotype. J is TRBJ2-7 and V is TRBV7-8; D gene ambiguous. This CDR3 is built from 14 residues. The V gene lost 1 base and the J gene lost 3 bases, with 10 bases spanning the gap. Per the germline V gene, CDR1 is SGHVS and CDR2 is FQNEAQ. As DNA, the CDR3 is TGTGCCAGCAGCTTAGGCCACCGCGACTACGAGCAGTACTTC. Its protein product is CASSLGHRDYEQYF. Together with reference TRBV7-8 and TRBJ2-7, the CDR3 gives the full variable domain: GAGVSQSPRYKVAKRGQDVALRCDPISGHVSLFWYQQALGQGPEFLTYFQNEAQLDKSGLPSDRFFAERPEGSVSTLKIQRTQQEDSAVYLCASSLGHRDYEQYFGPGTRLTVT.

This clonotype occurred a few times. V and J are TRBV12-3 or TRBV12-4 and TRBJ2-1, with D possibly TRBD2 on 5 matching bases. Trimming cost V 1 base and J 7 bases, with 17 bases left between them. The CDR3 runs to 16 residues. The CDR3 sequence is CASSLGRRVYGNEQFF. CDR3 coding DNA: TGTGCCAGCAGTTTAGGGCGGCGGGTCTACGGAAATGAGCAGTTCTTC.

There are many counts of this clonotype. The gene calls are TRBV7-8 and TRBJ2-5; 13 bases agree with TRBD2. Germline CDR1 and CDR2: SGHVS and FQNEAQ. This CDR3 is built from 16 residues. Germline trimming cut 5 bases from V and 4 bases from J; bases unmatched to any gene: 7. The CDR3 protein is CASSPTSGGGLETQYF. CDR3 bases: TGTGCCAGCAGCCCAACTAGCGGGGGGGGCCTAGAGACCCAGTACTTC. Variable domain in full (rest from reference TRBV7-8 and TRBJ2-5): GAGVSQSPRYKVAKRGQDVALRCDPISGHVSLFWYQQALGQGPEFLTYFQNEAQLDKSGLPSDRFFAERPEGSVSTLKIQRTQQEDSAVYLCASSPTSGGGLETQYFGPGTRLLVL.